These T cell receptor beta chains were read from a single sample in a study of blood T cells in healthy people across ages. TCRdb recomputed calls from the 5' RACE reads with MiXCR, one row per CDR3 protein. Among approximately 810,000 distinct CDR3 sequences listed, about 28% were seen once. Sample: blood. These receptors originate from a woman older than 75 in good health. CDR3s include the opening cysteine and the closing phenylalanine or tryptophan. A D gene is named only where the DNA matches it firmly. A row's size may be missing; if present it is once, few, many or a size class.

few	TRBJ2-3	TRBD2	TRBV24-1	TGTGCCACCAGTAAGGGACTAGCGGGGGGGGTAGATACGCAGTATTTT	CATSKGLAGGVDTQYF
.	TRBJ2-3	TRBD2	TRBV7-2	TGTGCCAGCAGCCCCCACGGGAGCGGGGGGGAGTACACAGATACGCAGTATTTT	CASSPHGSGGEYTDTQYF
.	TRBJ1-2	.	TRBV6-2/TRBV6-3	TGTGCCAGCAGTTGGAAGGGCCACTATGGCTACACCTTC	CASSWKGHYGYTF
.	TRBJ2-2	TRBD2	TRBV5-4	TGTGCCAGCAGCTTGGGGGGCCTAGCGGGGGGACCGAACACCGGGGAGCTGTTTTTT	CASSLGGLAGGPNTGELFF
few	TRBJ1-2	TRBD1	TRBV9	TGTGCCAGCAGCGCTACAGGGGATCCCAACTATGGCTGCACCTTC	CASSATGDPNYGCTF
few	TRBJ1-5	.	TRBV12-3/TRBV12-4	TGTGCCAGCAGTCCACACAGAAGCAATCAGCCCCAGCATTTT	CASSPHRSNQPQHF
.	TRBJ1-1	.	TRBV7-2	TGTGCCAGCAGCTTAGCAAACGGTGAAGCTTTCTTT	CASSLANGEAFF
many	TRBJ2-6	.	TRBV30	TGTGCCTGGAGTGTTGGAAGGACAGCTGGGGCCAACGTCCTGACTTTC	CAWSVGRTAGANVLTF
few	TRBJ2-2	.	TRBV9	TGTGCCAGCAGCGTATCAGGGGATTTGACCGGGGAGCTGTTTTTT	CASSVSGDLTGELFF
.	TRBJ1-1	TRBD1	TRBV20-1	TGCAGTGCTAGCCCCGGGACAGGGGGGAACACTGAAGTTTTCTTT	CSASPGTGGNTEVFF
.	TRBJ2-2	TRBD2	TRBV7-2	TGTGCCAGCAGCCGGACTAGCGGGGGGATCGGGGAGCTGTTTTTT	CASSRTSGGIGELFF
.	TRBJ2-5	TRBD1	TRBV20-1	TGCAGTGCTAAAAGGACAGGGAGCTCTCAAGAGACCCAGTACTTC	CSAKRTGSSQETQYF
.	TRBJ2-7	.	TRBV5-5	TGTGCCAGCAGCTTGGACCCAACTACAGGCTACGAGCAGTACTTC	CASSLDPTTGYEQYF
few	TRBJ2-3	.	TRBV5-6	TGTGCCAGCAGCCGTGAGGGTTTGGGTACAGATACGCAGTATTTT	CASSREGLGTDTQYF
many	TRBJ1-2	TRBD1	TRBV7-2	TGTGCCAGCAGACTACAGGGGTCTGGCTACACCTTC	CASRLQGSGYTF
many	TRBJ1-2	TRBD1	TRBV6-6	TGTGCCAGCAGTTACGAGGCAGGGGGTGGCTACACCTTC	CASSYEAGGGYTF
many	TRBJ1-2	TRBD1	TRBV29-1	TGCAGCGTGGGGACAGATGGCTACACCTTC	CSVGTDGYTF
.	TRBJ2-7	.	TRBV6-1	TGTGCCAGCAGTGGAAGGGGGGACAGTTCCTACGAGCAGTACTTC	CASSGRGDSSYEQYF
many	TRBJ1-4	.	TRBV10-3	TGTGCCACCCTGGAAGGGAGCCAACCTAATGAAAAACTGTTTTTT	CATLEGSQPNEKLFF
.	TRBJ1-2	.	TRBV7-2	TGTGCCAGCAGCTTAGCCATCGCCTTAGCTAACTATGGCTACACCTTC	CASSLAIALANYGYTF
many	TRBJ2-7	.	TRBV9	TGTGCCAGCAGCGTAGAAGGCAGGGCCGACGAGCAGTACTTC	CASSVEGRADEQYF
many	TRBJ2-3	TRBD2	TRBV7-2	TGTGCCAGCAGCCTTGGACTAGCGGGGGCTAGGGATACGCAGTATTTT	CASSLGLAGARDTQYF
.	TRBJ2-7	.	TRBV7-8	TGTGCCAGCAGCTTAGTCGGCGGGGATACATACAATGAGCAGTACTTC	CASSLVGGDTYNEQYF
few	TRBJ1-4	.	TRBV6-5	TGTGCCAGCAGACCTGGACTACGGGTTGAAAAACTGTTTTTT	CASRPGLRVEKLFF
.	TRBJ1-4	TRBD1	TRBV7-2	TGTGCCAGCAGCTTACAAGCGCAGGGGGGACGGAAACTGTTTTTT	CASSLQAQGGRKLFF
few	TRBJ2-2	.	TRBV7-9	TGTGCCAGCAGCTCGGGACCTCGGGGCGCCGGGGAGCTGTTTTTT	CASSSGPRGAGELFF
many	TRBJ1-5	.	TRBV12-3/TRBV12-4	TGTGCCAGCAGTAGGGGGACGGAGGTGGGTCAGCCCCAGCATTTT	CASSRGTEVGQPQHF
many	TRBJ2-2	.	TRBV11-3	TGTGCCAGCAGCCCCCCCCCAGCCTACAGGAACACCGGGGAGCTGTTTTTT	CASSPPPAYRNTGELFF
many	TRBJ1-6	.	TRBV13	TGTGCCAGCAGCTCGAGGGGGGCCTCCTATAATTCACCCCTCCACTTT	CASSSRGASYNSPLHF
many	TRBJ2-7	.	TRBV20-1	TGCAGCCTTACACACCCCGCAGGAAGAAACTACGAGCAGTACTTC	CSLTHPAGRNYEQYF
many	TRBJ2-7	.	TRBV20-1	TGCAGTGCTCTGGCACAGACCTACGAGCAGTACTTC	CSALAQTYEQYF
.	TRBJ2-3	.	TRBV10-2	TGCGCCAGCAGTTCCAATATCGGGGGGCCCACAGATATGCAGTATTTT	CASSSNIGGPTDMQYF
few	TRBJ2-1	TRBD2	TRBV12-3/TRBV12-4	TGTGCCAGCAGTTTACCAGCGGGAGGGTGGTATGAGCAGTTCTTC	CASSLPAGGWYEQFF
.	TRBJ2-3	.	TRBV20-1	TGCAGTGCTAGAGATCGAAGTCAAAGGGATACGCAGTATTTT	CSARDRSQRDTQYF
.	TRBJ1-2	.	TRBV20-1	TGCAGTGCTAGACCCCCTATTGACCGAGTGAACTATGGCTACACCTTC	CSARPPIDRVNYGYTF
.	TRBJ2-7	.	TRBV10-3	TGTGCCACCAAAGAAAGACAGGAGTCGAACTACGAGCAGTACTTC	CATKERQESNYEQYF
few	TRBJ2-2	.	TRBV12-3/TRBV12-4	TGTGCCAGCAGTCCGCGGAGGGTCGGGGAGCTGTTTTTT	CASSPRRVGELFF
.	TRBJ2-5	.	TRBV24-1	TGTGCCACCTGTGCCTCCGGGACCCTCAACAGGGAGACCCAGTACTTC	CATCASGTLNRETQYF
many	TRBJ2-7	TRBD1	TRBV24-1	TGTGCCACCAGTGATTTCCACCGGACAGGGGGCTACGAGCAGTACTTC	CATSDFHRTGGYEQYF
many	TRBJ2-5	TRBD2	TRBV27	TGTGCCAGCAGTCCAGGGACTAGCGGTCTTTTTCAAGAGACCCAGTACTTC	CASSPGTSGLFQETQYF
many	TRBJ2-5	.	TRBV6-2/TRBV6-3	TGTGCCAGCAGACACTTGGGCAACGGGGAGACCCAGTACTTC	CASRHLGNGETQYF
once	TRBJ2-1	.	TRBV3-1	TGTGCCAGCAGCCAAGCCCCCCTAGCATCGGTCCGGGGTGAGCAGTTCTTC	CASSQAPLASVRGEQFF
many	TRBJ2-7	TRBD1	TRBV4-3	TGCGCCAGCAGCCAAGATTCGTATGGGACCGGGGACAGCGTCCAGTACGAGCAGTACTTC	CASSQDSYGTGDSVQYEQYF